This TCR beta chain was retrieved from a study of blood T cell repertoires in COVID-19. The CDR3 consists of 12 residues. Germline lookup yields CDR1 ENHRY and CDR2 SYGVKD. V was trimmed by 6 bases and J by 7 bases, leaving 7 bases between them. Profiling relied on immunoSEQ multiplex PCR, and the TCRdb table lists in-frame clones only, not all of them. The sample has 80,000 to 95,000 clones; approximately 79% are singletons. The sequence was collected from a woman at least 80 years old with active or convalescent COVID-19. The sample consisted of peripheral blood. The V gene is TRBV10-3, the J gene TRBJ1-6, with D hard to call. CDR3 region: CAIRAGNSPLHF. In DNA form, the CDR3 reads TGTGCCATCAGAGCAGGCAATTCACCCCTCCACTTT.